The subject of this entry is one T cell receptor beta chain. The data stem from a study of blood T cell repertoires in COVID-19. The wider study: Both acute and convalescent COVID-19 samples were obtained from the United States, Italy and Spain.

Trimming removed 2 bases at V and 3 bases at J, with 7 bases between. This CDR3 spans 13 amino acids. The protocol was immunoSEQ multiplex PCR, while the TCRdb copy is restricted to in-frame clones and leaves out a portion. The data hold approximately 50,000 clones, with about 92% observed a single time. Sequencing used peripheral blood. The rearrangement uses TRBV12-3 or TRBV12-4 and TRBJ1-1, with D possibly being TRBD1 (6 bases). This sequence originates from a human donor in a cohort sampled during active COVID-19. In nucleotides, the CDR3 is TGTGCCAGCAGTTTATACAGGGACACTGAAGCTTTCTTT. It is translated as CASSLYRDTEAFF.